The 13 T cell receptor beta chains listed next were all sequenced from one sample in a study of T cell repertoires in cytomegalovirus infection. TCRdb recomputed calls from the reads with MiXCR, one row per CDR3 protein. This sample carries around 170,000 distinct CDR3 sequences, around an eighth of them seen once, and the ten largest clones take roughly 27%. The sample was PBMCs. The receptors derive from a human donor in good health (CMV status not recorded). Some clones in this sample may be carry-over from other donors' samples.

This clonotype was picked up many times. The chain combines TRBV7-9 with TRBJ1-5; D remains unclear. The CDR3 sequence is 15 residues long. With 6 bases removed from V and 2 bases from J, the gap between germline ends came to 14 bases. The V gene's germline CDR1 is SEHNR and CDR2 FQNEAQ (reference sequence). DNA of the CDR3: TGTGCCAGCAGTCGCGGGCCCCCGGGCAATCAGCCCCAGCATTTT. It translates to CASSRGPPGNQPQHF.

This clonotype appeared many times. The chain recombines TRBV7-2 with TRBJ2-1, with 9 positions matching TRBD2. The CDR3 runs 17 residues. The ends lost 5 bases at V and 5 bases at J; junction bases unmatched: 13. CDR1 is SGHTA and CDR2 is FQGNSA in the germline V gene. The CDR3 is CASSPAGGLAGNNEQFF. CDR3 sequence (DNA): TGTGCCAGCAGCCCCGCGGGGGGGCTAGCGGGAAACAATGAGCAGTTCTTC.

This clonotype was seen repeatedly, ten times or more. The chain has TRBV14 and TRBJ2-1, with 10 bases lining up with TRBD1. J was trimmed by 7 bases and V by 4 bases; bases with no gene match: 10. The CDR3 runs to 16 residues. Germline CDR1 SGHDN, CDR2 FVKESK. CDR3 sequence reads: CASSPQGRTGGNEQFF. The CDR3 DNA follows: TGTGCCAGCAGCCCACAGGGTCGGACAGGGGGAAATGAGCAGTTCTTC.

The CDR3 is CASSKPPTSTEAFF. CDR3 DNA: TGTGCCAGTAGTAAGCCCCCGACTTCCACTGAAGCTTTCTTT. This sequence joins TRBV19 and TRBJ1-1; D is unclear. The ends were cut back, 4 bases at V and 4 bases at J, with 13 bases in the middle. Germline V gives CDR1 LNHDA, CDR2 SQIVND (reference sequence). There are 14 residues in the CDR3.

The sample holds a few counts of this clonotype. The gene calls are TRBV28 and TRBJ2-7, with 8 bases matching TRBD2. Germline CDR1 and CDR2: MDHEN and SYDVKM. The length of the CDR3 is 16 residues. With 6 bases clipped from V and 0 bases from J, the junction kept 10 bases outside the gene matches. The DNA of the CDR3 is TGTGCCAGCAGGTCTCCCCTAGCGGGTGTCTCCTACGAGCAGTACTTC. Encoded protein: CASRSPLAGVSYEQYF. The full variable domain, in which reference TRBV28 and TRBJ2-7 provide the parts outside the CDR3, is DVKVTQSSRYLVKRTGEKVFLECVQDMDHENMFWYRQDPGLGLRLIYFSYDVKMKEKGDIPEGYSVSREKKERFSLILESASTNQTSMYLCASRSPLAGVSYEQYFGPGTRLTVT.

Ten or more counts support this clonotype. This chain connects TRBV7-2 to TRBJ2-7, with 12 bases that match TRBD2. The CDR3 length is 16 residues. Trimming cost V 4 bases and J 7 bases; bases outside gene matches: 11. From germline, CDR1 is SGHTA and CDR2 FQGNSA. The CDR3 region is CASSSRLAGELGEQYF. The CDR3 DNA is TGTGCCAGCAGCTCCAGACTAGCGGGAGAGTTGGGGGAGCAGTACTTC.

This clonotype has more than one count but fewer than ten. CDR3 region: CASSLVIGTGEKLFF. CDR3 sequence (DNA): TGTGCCAGCAGTTTAGTAATCGGGACGGGTGAAAAACTGTTTTTT. The chain links TRBV12-3 or TRBV12-4 to TRBJ1-4; D is perhaps TRBD1 (5 bases). CDR3 length equals 15 residues. Trimming pared 1 base from V and 7 bases from J, leaving 13 bases between.

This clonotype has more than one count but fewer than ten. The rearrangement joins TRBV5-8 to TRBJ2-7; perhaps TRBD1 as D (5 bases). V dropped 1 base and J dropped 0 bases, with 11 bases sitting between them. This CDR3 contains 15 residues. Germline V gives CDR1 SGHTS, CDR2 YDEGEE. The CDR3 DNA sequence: TGTGCCAGCAGCTTGAGGGGCCCGAGCTCCTACGAGCAGTACTTC. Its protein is CASSLRGPSSYEQYF. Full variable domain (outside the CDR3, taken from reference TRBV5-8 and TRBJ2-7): EAGVTQSPTHLIKTRGQQATLRCSPISGHTSVYWYQQALGLGLQFLLWYDEGEERNRGNFPPRFSGRQFPNYSSELNVNALELEDSALYLCASSLRGPSSYEQYFGPGTRLTVT.

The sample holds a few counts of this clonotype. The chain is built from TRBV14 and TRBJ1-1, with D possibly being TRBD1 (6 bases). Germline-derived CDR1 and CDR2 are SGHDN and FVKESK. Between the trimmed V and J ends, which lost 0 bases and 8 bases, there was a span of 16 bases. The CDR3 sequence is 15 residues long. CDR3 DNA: TGTGCCAGCAGCCAAGAACTAGTCAGGGGTTCCGAAGCTTTCTTT. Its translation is CASSQELVRGSEAFF.

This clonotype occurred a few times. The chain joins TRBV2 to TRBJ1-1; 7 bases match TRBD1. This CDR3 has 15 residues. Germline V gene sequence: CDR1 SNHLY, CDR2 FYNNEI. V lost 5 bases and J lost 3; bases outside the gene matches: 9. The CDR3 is CASSSKGAGHTEAFF. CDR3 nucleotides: TGTGCCAGCAGTTCCAAGGGGGCAGGGCACACTGAAGCTTTCTTT.

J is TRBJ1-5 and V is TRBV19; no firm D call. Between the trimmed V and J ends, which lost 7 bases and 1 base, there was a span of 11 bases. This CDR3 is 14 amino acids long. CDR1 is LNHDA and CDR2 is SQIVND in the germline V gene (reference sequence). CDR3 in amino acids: CASNNRASNQPQHF. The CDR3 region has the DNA TGTGCCAGTAACAACCGAGCAAGCAATCAGCCCCAGCATTTT. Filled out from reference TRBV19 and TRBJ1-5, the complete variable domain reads DGGITQSPKYLFRKEGQNVTLSCEQNLNHDAMYWYRQDPGQGLRLIYYSQIVNDFQKGDIAEGYSVSREKKESFPLTVTSAQKNPTAFYLCASNNRASNQPQHFGDGTRLSIL.

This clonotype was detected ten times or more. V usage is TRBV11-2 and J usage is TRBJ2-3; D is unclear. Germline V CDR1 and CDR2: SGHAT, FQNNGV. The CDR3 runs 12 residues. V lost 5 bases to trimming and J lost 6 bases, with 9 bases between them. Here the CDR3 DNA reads TGTGCCAGCAGCGCCCTGGGGGATACGCAGTATTTT. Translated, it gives CASSALGDTQYF.

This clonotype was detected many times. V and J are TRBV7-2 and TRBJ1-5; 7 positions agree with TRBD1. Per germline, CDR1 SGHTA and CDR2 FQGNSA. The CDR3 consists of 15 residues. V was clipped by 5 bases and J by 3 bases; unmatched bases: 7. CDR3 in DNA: TGTGCCAGCAGCCCTCAGGGGGGGCTCAATCAGCCCCAGCATTTT. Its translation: CASSPQGGLNQPQHF.